This TCR beta chain was found in a study of T cell repertoires in cytomegalovirus infection. Study details: Indications of both CMV infection and matching HLA type were provided by public TCR beta signatures.

J gave up 8 bases and V 6 bases, and 2 bases lay outside the gene matches. The V gene's germline CDR1 is MNHEY and CDR2 SMNVEV (reference sequence). The CDR3 is 13 residues long. About this clonotype: Its target is not known.

TCRdb recomputed calls from the reads with MiXCR, one row per CDR3 protein. The sample has 450,000 to 600,000 distinct CDR3 sequences, about 33% seen once; the top ten hold roughly a sixth. The study's findings and limits: In two of eight donors, the top clonotype was HLA-C-restricted CMV-specific.

The sequence came from a human donor in good health (CMV status not recorded). Some clones in this sample may be carry-over from other donors' samples. The sample consisted of cultured PBMCs, taken from culture after CMV antigen stimulation. This chain uses TRBV27 with TRBJ2-1; 12 bases map to TRBD1. CDR3 loop: CASRGTGGYEQFF. In DNA form, the CDR3 reads TGTGCCAGCAGAGGGACAGGGGGCTATGAGCAGTTCTTC.